What follows is one T cell receptor (beta chain) and its context. No antigen is known for it. The germline CDR1 and CDR2 sequences are MNHNY and SVGAGI (reference sequence). Trimming cost V 10 bases and J 1 base, with 16 bases left between them. The CDR3 is made up of 14 amino acids. It was with a sample-barcoded 5' primer and a J-beta primer mix that a second PCR of about 7 to 12 cycles was run. Each CDR3 protein is one row after TCRdb ran MiXCR on the 5' RACE reads. The sample includes some 640,000 distinct CDR3 sequences, about 30% of them seen just once. The data were obtained in a study of blood T cells in healthy people across ages. Study-wide results and caveats: With donor CMV status unknown, expanded clonotype changes were possibly confounded.

The gene calls are TRBV6-6 and TRBJ1-2; D gene unclear. The sequence was collected from an elderly woman in good health. The source material was blood. The CDR3 protein is CATVKEGSNYGYTF. CDR3 coding DNA: TGTGCCACGGTTAAAGAAGGGAGTAACTATGGCTACACCTTC.